A single sample is the source of the 9 T cell receptor beta chains below, sequenced in a study of cytomegalovirus exposure and HLA in healthy donors. Primers: 60 Vbeta forward and 13 Jbeta reverse. Produced via immunoSEQ multiplex PCR; TCRdb's table is partial and in-frame only. The data show 160,000 or so clones, with 80% to 90% seen just once and under 15% held by the top ten. Source material: PBMCs. The receptors come from a woman aged 45 to 65 in good health and CMV-seronegative.

This chain links TRBV7-2 with TRBJ1-4, with D tentatively TRBD1 (6 bases). Germline V gene sequence: CDR1 SGHTA, CDR2 FQGNSA. Trimming removed 4 bases at V and 3 bases at J, with 12 bases between. This CDR3 region has 15 residues. The CDR3 coding sequence is TGTGCCAGCAGCTACGACAGGTTTGCTAATGAAAAACTGTTTTTT. Protein: CASSYDRFANEKLFF.

The chain uses TRBV7-9 and TRBJ1-1; no clear D gene. This CDR3 has 13 residues. V lost 5 bases and J 1 base, leaving 8 bases between the germline ends. In germline, CDR1 is SEHNR, CDR2 FQNEAQ (reference sequence). The CDR3 DNA reads as TGTGCCAGCAGCGCAGTACCGAACACTGAAGCTTTCTTT. This sequence encodes CASSAVPNTEAFF.

The sample holds a few counts of this clone. The chain joins TRBV4-2 to TRBJ2-2, with TRBD2 matching over 11 bases. CDR3 length: 17 amino acids. With V trimmed by 0 bases and J by 8 bases, 8 bases remained unmatched. CDR1 is LGHNA and CDR2 is YNFKEQ in the germline V gene. The CDR3 DNA reads TGTGCCAGCAGCCAAGACTATATAGCGGGGGGGCGGGGGGAGCTGTTTTTT. Its protein product is CASSQDYIAGGRGELFF.

This sequence joins TRBV7-8 and TRBJ2-5; D possibly corresponds to TRBD2 (7 bases). V lost 7 bases to trimming and J lost 4 bases, with 13 bases between them. CDR1 and CDR2 from the germline V gene are SGHVS and FQNEAQ. The CDR3 contains 13 residues. The CDR3 DNA is TGTGCCAGCACCCAGGGAGGGGGAGAGACCCAGTACTTC. It translates to CASTQGGGETQYF.

This clone was counted once. The chain recombines TRBV7-2 with TRBJ2-5; 7 bases align to TRBD2. The CDR3 extends over 15 amino acids. The junction had 11 bases not matched to a gene; V was cut back by 5 bases and J by 5 bases. CDR1 SGHTA and CDR2 FQGNSA come from the germline V gene. CDR3 in DNA: TGTGCCAGCAGCCGGCGGACCTCCGGGGGGGAGACCCAGTACTTC. Protein: CASSRRTSGGETQYF.

The chain combines TRBV5-3 with TRBJ1-2; 7 bases align to TRBD1. TRBV5-3 is annotated as an ORF whose role is uncertain. The CDR3 spans 21 residues. V shed 4 bases, J shed 7 bases, and the junction held 31 bases outside the gene matches. The chain's CDR3 is CARSPTIGTALAPPISGGYTF. In DNA form, the CDR3 reads TGTGCCAGAAGCCCAACCATAGGGACAGCCCTCGCTCCCCCCATATCTGGTGGCTACACCTTC.

The CDR3 loop is CAWASGTFNEQFF. The CDR3 DNA sequence: TGTGCCTGGGCTAGCGGCACTTTCAATGAGCAGTTCTTC. V and J are TRBV30 and TRBJ2-1; TRBD2 matches 7 bases. The CDR3 contains 13 residues. Trimming cost V 5 bases and J 6 bases; bases outside gene matches: 7. The germline V gene encodes CDR1 GTSNPN and CDR2 SVGIG (reference sequence).

This chain links TRBV7-3 with TRBJ2-3; 9 bases are a match to TRBD2. V shed 4 bases and J 1 base; nucleotides not matched to a gene: 3. Germline V lookup: CDR1 SGHTA, CDR2 FQGTGA. This CDR3 comprises 15 residues. The chain's CDR3 is CASSSSGDRTDTQYF. The CDR3 DNA follows: TGTGCCAGCAGCTCTAGCGGGGACCGCACAGATACGCAGTATTTT.

This clone showed up just a few times. The V call is TRBV11-3, the J call TRBJ1-2; 9 nucleotides line up with TRBD1. Trimming took 5 bases from V and 6 from J; bases not matched to a gene: 4. Germline V gene sequence: CDR1 SGHNT, CDR2 YENEEA. The CDR3 totals 13 residues. The CDR3 sequence is CASSPGQGHGYTF. In DNA, the CDR3 is TGTGCCAGCAGCCCGGGACAGGGCCATGGCTACACCTTC.